The 13 T cell receptor beta chains reported below all come from one sample, sequenced in a study of T cell repertoires in cytomegalovirus infection. TCRdb independently ran MiXCR on the reads; one entry per CDR3 protein. Altogether a few hundred thousand distinct CDR3 sequences are present, 25% to 35% being singletons, with the ten largest covering around 19%. Their specific antigens are unknown. The sample in question was cultured PBMCs, obtained from culture after CMV antigen stimulation. These receptors were collected from a human donor in good health (CMV status not recorded). Some clones in this sample may be carry-over from other donors' samples.

The V call is TRBV20-1, the J call TRBJ1-1; no clear D gene. The CDR3 has 11 amino acids. Germline CDR1 is DFQATT and CDR2 is SNEGSKA (reference sequence). Between the trimmed V and J ends, which lost 5 bases and 1 base, there was a span of 5 bases. DNA of the CDR3: TGCAGTGCTGAGGAGAACACTGAAGCTTTCTTT. Encoded protein: CSAEENTEAFF.

This chain connects TRBV28 to TRBJ2-1, with 8 bases identical to TRBD2. CDR1 and CDR2 from the germline V gene are MDHEN and SYDVKM. The CDR3 runs 15 residues. Germline trimming cut 5 bases from V and 6 bases from J; bases unmatched to any gene: 9. The CDR3 region has the DNA TGTGCCAGCAGTGCCCTTAGCGGGAAGGGCAATGAGCAGTTCTTC. It is translated as CASSALSGKGNEQFF. Combining the CDR3 with reference TRBV28 and TRBJ2-1 gives the whole variable domain DVKVTQSSRYLVKRTGEKVFLECVQDMDHENMFWYRQDPGLGLRLIYFSYDVKMKEKGDIPEGYSVSREKKERFSLILESASTNQTSMYLCASSALSGKGNEQFFGPGTRLTVL.

The chain links TRBV19 to TRBJ1-2, with a weak D call TRBD1 (6 bases). The CDR3 is 13 amino acids. The V gene lost 9 bases and the J gene lost 4 bases, with 15 bases spanning the gap. CDR1 and CDR2 (germline): LNHDA, SQIVND (reference sequence). CDR3 sequence reads: CASLDSLSYGYTF. The CDR3 nucleotides read TGTGCCAGCTTGGACAGTCTCTCCTATGGCTACACCTTC.

This clonotype was picked up many times. This chain connects TRBV7-3 to TRBJ2-3; D is possibly TRBD2 (6 bases). The CDR3 length is 14 residues. The germline gives CDR1 SGHTA, CDR2 FQGTGA. Trimming removed 2 bases at V and 2 bases at J, with 8 bases between. The CDR3 region has the DNA TGTGCCAGCAGCTTAGGGGGGTTCACAGATACGCAGTATTTT. This codes for CASSLGGFTDTQYF.

The chain combines TRBV18 with TRBJ2-3; 14 bases are shared with TRBD2. The junction had 12 bases not matched to a gene; V was cut back by 3 bases and J by 4 bases. The CDR3 has 19 residues. Germline-derived CDR1 and CDR2 are KGHSH and LQKENI. The CDR3 protein is CASSPPTGTSGSWSDTQYF. The DNA for the CDR3 is TGTGCCAGCTCACCCCCGACCGGGACTAGCGGGAGTTGGTCAGATACGCAGTATTTT.

V and J are TRBV12-3 or TRBV12-4 and TRBJ1-1, with D uncertain. The CDR3 length is 12 residues. The CDR3 DNA follows: TGTGCGACGATGGTCCAGAACACTGAAGCTTTCTTT. It encodes CATMVQNTEAFF.

This clonotype appeared a single time. This sequence joins TRBV3-1 and TRBJ1-2; the D gene is possibly TRBD1 (5 bases). CDR1 and CDR2 from the germline V gene are LGHDT and YNNKEL (reference sequence). V shed 8 bases and J shed 8 bases, with 12 bases lying between them. This CDR3 has 11 amino acids. CDR3 amino acids: CASRGVRGYTF. CDR3 sequence (DNA): TGTGCCAGCCGAGGGGTAAGGGGCTACACCTTC.

This clonotype has at least ten counts. This chain connects TRBV11-2 to TRBJ2-3; 7 bases agree with TRBD2. The CDR3 runs to 15 residues. CDR1 is SGHAT, CDR2 FQNNGV, per germline. The V and J ends lost 6 bases and 0 bases, in that order; junction bases with no gene match: 6. The CDR3 loop is CASRRTSASTDTQYF. The CDR3 DNA is TGTGCCAGCAGGCGAACTAGCGCGAGCACAGATACGCAGTATTTT.

The chain couples TRBV7-3 to TRBJ2-7; tentatively, D is TRBD1 (5 bases). CDR1 SGHTA and CDR2 FQGTGA come from the germline V gene. The CDR3 spans 14 residues. Trimming removed 5 bases from V and 5 bases from J, with 16 bases in between. CDR3 nucleotides: TGTGCCAGCAGCGTAGGATGGGTAGGGGACGAGCAGTACTTC. Amino acids: CASSVGWVGDEQYF.

V gene TRBV10-3 combines with J gene TRBJ1-2, with 8 bases identical to TRBD1. The CDR3 sequence is 14 residues long. CDR1 is ENHRY and CDR2 is SYGVKD in the germline V gene. Unmatched junction bases numbered 7, after V lost 7 bases and J lost 3 bases. CDR3 region: CAITPDREDYGYTF. The CDR3 nucleotides read TGTGCCATCACCCCGGACAGGGAGGACTATGGCTACACCTTC.

The rearrangement uses TRBV7-9 and TRBJ2-7; maybe TRBD1 (5 bases). Germline CDR1 SEHNR, CDR2 FQNEAQ (reference sequence). V lost 3 bases and J lost 12, with 18 bases in between. The CDR3 length is 13 residues. This chain's CDR3 is CASSFPSQVEPYF. The CDR3 nucleotides are TGTGCCAGCAGCTTCCCCTCACAGGTGGAACCGTACTTC.

The chain carries TRBV2 and TRBJ1-2; D uncertain. CDR3 length equals 13 residues. V lost 3 bases and J 12 bases, leaving 17 bases between the germline ends. Germline values: CDR1 SNHLY, CDR2 FYNNEI. The CDR3 DNA reads as TGTGCCAGCAGTGAGGTTGTCGAGTCAGACCACACCTTC. Its protein product is CASSEVVESDHTF.

The V gene is TRBV28, the J gene TRBJ1-5; 10 bases align to TRBD1. The CDR3 is 14 residues long. Unmatched junction bases numbered 3, after V lost 6 bases and J lost 4 bases. Per germline, CDR1 MDHEN and CDR2 SYDVKM. The CDR3 spells CASRWTGGNQPQHF. CDR3 sequence (DNA): TGTGCCAGCAGGTGGACAGGGGGTAATCAGCCCCAGCATTTT.